This TCR beta chain was sequenced during a study of shared clonotypes between healthy human individuals. Whole-study context: Plates per donor: three CD4 naive, three CD4 memory, two CD8 naive, one CD8 memory.

Sequencing used immunoSEQ multiplex PCR; TCRdb keeps in-frame clones, though not all of them. The sample has about 2.4 million clones, approximately 93% seen once. Germline V gives CDR1 SGDLS, CDR2 YYNGEE. The ends were cut back, 0 bases at V and 3 bases at J, with 9 bases in the middle. The CDR3 runs 15 residues. The clonotype originates from a man younger than 35 in good health. Some clones in this sample may be carry-over from other donors' samples. This chain joins TRBV9 and TRBJ2-2; D remains ambiguous. The specimen sequenced was naive CD4+ T cells from PBMCs. Subset defined: CD45RA+ positively selected. This CDR3 is CASSVAVGYTGELFF. CDR3 DNA: TGTGCCAGCAGCGTAGCTGTCGGATACACCGGGGAGCTGTTTTTT.